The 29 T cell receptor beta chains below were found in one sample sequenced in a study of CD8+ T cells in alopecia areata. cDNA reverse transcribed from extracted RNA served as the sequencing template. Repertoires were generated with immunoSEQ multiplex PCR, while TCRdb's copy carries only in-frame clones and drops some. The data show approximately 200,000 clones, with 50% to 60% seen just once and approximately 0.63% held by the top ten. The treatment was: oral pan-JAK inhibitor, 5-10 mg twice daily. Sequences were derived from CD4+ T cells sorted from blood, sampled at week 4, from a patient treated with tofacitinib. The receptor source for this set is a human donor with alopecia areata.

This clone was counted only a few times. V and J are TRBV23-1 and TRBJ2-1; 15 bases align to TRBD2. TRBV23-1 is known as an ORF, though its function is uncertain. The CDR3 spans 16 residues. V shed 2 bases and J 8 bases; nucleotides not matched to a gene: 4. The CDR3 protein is CASSQRTSGRAHEQFF. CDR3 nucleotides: TGCGCCAGCAGTCAACGGACTAGCGGGAGGGCCCATGAGCAGTTCTTC.

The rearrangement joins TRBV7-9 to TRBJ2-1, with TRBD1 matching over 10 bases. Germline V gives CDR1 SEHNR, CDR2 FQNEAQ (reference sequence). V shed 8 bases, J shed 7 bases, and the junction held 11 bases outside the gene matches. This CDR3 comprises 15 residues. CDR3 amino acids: CASLPRDRGLNEQFF. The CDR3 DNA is TGTGCCAGCCTGCCCCGGGACAGGGGTCTAAATGAGCAGTTCTTC.

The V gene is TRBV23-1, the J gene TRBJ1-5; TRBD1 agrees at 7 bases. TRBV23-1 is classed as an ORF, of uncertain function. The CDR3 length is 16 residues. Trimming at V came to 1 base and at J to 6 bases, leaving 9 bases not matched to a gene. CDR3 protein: CASSQWNSTGVQPQHF. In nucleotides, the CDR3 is TGCGCCAGCAGTCAATGGAATTCTACAGGGGTTCAGCCCCAGCATTTT.

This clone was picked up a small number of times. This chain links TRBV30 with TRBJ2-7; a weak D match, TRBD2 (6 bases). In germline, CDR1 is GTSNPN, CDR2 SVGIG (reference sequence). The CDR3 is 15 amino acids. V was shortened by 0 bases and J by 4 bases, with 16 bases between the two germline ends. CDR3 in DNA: TGTGCCTGGAGTGTACTGTCGGGAGCCGGTTACGAGCAGTACTTC. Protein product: CAWSVLSGAGYEQYF.

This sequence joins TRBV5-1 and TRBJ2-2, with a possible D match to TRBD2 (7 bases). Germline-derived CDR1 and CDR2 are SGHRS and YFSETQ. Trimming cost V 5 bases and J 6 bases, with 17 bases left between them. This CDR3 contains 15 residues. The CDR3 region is CASRPLGGRPGELFF. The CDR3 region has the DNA TGCGCCAGCAGACCCCTCGGGGGGCGCCCCGGGGAGCTGTTTTTT.

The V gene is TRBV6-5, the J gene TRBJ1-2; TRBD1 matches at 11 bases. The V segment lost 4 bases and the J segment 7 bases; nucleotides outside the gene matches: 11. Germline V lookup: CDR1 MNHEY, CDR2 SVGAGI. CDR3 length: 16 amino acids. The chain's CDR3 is CASSSRLGTGGSGYTF. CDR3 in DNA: TGTGCCAGCAGTTCGCGATTGGGGACAGGGGGTTCTGGCTACACCTTC.

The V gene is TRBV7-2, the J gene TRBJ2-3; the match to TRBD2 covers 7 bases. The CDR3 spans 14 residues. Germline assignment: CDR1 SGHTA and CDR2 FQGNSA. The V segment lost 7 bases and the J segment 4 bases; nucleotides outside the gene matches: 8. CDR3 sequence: CASNRAGVADTQYF. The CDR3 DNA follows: TGTGCCAGCAATAGGGCGGGAGTTGCAGATACGCAGTATTTT. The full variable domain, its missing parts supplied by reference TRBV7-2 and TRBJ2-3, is GAGVSQSPSNKVTEKGKDVELRCDPISGHTALYWYRQSLGQGLEFLIYFQGNSAPDKSGLPSDRFSAERTGGSVSTLTIQRTQQEDSAVYLCASNRAGVADTQYFGPGTRLTVL.

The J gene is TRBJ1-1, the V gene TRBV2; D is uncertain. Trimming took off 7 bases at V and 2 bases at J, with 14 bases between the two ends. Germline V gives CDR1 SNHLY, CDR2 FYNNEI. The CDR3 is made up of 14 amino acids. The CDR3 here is CASTVGSRNTEAFF. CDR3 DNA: TGTGCCAGCACGGTAGGCAGTCGCAACACTGAAGCTTTCTTT.

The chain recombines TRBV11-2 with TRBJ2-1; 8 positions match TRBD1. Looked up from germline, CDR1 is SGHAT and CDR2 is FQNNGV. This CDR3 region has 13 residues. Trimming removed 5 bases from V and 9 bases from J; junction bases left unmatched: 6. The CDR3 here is CASSQRTGTEQFF. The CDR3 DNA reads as TGTGCCAGCAGCCAGAGGACAGGGACTGAGCAGTTCTTC.

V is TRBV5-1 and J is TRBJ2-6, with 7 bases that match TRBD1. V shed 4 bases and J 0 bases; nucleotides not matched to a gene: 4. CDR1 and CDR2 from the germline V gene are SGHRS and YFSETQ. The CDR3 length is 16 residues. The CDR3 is CASSLTGASGANVLTF. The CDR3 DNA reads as TGCGCCAGCAGCCTCACAGGGGCCTCTGGGGCCAACGTCCTGACTTTC.

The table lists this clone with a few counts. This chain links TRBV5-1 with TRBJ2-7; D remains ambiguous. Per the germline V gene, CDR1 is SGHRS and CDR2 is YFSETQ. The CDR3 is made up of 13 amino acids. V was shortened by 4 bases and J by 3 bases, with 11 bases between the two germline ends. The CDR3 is CASSQEDNYEQYF. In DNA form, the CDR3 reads TGCGCCAGCAGCCAGGAAGATAACTACGAGCAGTACTTC.

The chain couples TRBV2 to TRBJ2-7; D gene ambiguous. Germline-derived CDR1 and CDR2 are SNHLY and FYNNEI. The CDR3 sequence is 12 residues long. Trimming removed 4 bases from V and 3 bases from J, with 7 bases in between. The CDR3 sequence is CASSVEGYEQYF. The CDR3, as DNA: TGTGCCAGCAGTGTGGAAGGCTACGAGCAGTACTTC.

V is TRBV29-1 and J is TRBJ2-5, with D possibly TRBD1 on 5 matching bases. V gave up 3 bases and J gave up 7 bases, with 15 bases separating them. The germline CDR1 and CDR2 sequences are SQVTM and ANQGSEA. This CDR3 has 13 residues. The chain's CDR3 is CSVEIGQGMTQYF. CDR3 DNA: TGCAGCGTTGAGATTGGGCAGGGAATGACCCAGTACTTC.

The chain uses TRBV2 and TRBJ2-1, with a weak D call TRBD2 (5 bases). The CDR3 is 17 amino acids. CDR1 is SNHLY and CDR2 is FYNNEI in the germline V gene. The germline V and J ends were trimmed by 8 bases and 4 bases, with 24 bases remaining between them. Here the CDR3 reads CASFPEVAANNYNEQFF. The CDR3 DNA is TGTGCCAGCTTTCCGGAGGTTGCGGCCAATAATTACAATGAGCAGTTCTTC.

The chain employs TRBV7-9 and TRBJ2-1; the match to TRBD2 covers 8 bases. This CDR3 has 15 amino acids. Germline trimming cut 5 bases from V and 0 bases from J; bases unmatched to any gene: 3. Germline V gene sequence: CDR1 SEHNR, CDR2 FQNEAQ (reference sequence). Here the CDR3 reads CASSPTSGSYNEQFF. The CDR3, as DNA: TGTGCCAGCAGCCCAACTAGCGGCTCCTACAATGAGCAGTTCTTC.

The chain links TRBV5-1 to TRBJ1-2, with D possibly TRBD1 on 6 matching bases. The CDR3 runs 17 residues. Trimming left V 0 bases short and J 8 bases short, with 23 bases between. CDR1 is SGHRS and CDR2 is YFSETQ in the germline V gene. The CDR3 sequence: CASSLGAGAPPGDGYTF. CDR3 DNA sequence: TGCGCCAGCAGCTTGGGAGCGGGGGCCCCTCCTGGAGACGGCTACACCTTC. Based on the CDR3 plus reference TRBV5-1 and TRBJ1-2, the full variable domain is KAGVTQTPRYLIKTRGQQVTLSCSPISGHRSVSWYQQTPGQGLQFLFEYFSETQRNKGNFPGRFSGRQFSNSRSEMNVSTLELGDSALYLCASSLGAGAPPGDGYTFGSGTRLTVV.

In DNA, the CDR3 is TGTGCCAGCAGTCCCCAGGAACAGGGTTTACAGACCCAGTACTTC. This translates into CASSPQEQGLQTQYF. The chain joins TRBV27 to TRBJ2-5; TRBD1 might be the D (6 bases). Trimming removed 5 bases from V and 6 bases from J, with 19 bases in between. The CDR3 runs to 15 residues. CDR1 and CDR2 from the germline V gene are MNHEY and SMNVEV (reference sequence).

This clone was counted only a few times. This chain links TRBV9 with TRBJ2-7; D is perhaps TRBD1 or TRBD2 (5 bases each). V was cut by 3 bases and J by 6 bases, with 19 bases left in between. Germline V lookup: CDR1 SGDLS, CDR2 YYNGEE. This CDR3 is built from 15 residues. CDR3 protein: CASSATALAGLEQYF. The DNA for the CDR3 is TGTGCCAGCAGCGCGACCGCCCTAGCAGGGCTCGAGCAGTACTTC. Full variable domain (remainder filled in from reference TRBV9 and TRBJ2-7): DSGVTQTPKHLITATGQRVTLRCSPRSGDLSVYWYQQSLDQGLQFLIQYYNGEERAKGNILERFSAQQFPDLHSELNLSSLELGDSALYFCASSATALAGLEQYFGPGTRLTVT.

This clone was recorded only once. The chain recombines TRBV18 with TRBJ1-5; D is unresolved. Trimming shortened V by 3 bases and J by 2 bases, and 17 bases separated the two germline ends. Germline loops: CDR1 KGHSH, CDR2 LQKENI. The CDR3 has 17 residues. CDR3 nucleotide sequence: TGTGCCAGCTCACCGAATTTGGGCACGCAGGGCAATCAGCCCCAGCATTTT. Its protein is CASSPNLGTQGNQPQHF.

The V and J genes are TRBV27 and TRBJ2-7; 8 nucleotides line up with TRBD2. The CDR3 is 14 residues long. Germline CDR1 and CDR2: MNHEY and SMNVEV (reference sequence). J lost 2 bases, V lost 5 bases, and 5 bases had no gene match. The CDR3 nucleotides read TGTGCCAGCAGTCAACTAGCGGTTCCCTACGAGCAGTACTTC. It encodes CASSQLAVPYEQYF.

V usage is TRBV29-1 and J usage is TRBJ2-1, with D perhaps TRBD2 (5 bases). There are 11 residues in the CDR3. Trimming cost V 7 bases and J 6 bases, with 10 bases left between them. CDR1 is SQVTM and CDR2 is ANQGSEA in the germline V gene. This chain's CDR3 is CSANGLNEQFF. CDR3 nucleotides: TGCAGCGCCAACGGACTCAATGAGCAGTTCTTC.

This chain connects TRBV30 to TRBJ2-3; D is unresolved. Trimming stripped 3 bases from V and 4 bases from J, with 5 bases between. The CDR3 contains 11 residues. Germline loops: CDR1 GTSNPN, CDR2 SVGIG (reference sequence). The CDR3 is CAWSRADTQYF. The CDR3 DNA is TGTGCCTGGAGCCGCGCAGATACGCAGTATTTT.

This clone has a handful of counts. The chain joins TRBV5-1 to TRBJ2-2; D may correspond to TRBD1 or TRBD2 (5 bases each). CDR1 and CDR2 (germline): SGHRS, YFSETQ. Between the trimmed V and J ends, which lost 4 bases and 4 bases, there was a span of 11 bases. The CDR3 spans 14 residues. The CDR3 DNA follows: TGCGCCAGCAGCGGGACGGGTGGCACCGGGGAGCTGTTTTTT. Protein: CASSGTGGTGELFF.

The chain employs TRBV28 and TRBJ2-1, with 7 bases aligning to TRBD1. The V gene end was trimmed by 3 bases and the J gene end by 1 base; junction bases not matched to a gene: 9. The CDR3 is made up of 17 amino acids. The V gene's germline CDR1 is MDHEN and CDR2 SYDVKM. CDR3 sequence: CASSFVQGIGSYNEQFF. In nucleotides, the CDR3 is TGTGCCAGCAGTTTCGTACAGGGGATTGGGTCCTACAATGAGCAGTTCTTC. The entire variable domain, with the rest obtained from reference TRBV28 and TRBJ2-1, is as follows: DVKVTQSSRYLVKRTGEKVFLECVQDMDHENMFWYRQDPGLGLRLIYFSYDVKMKEKGDIPEGYSVSREKKERFSLILESASTNQTSMYLCASSFVQGIGSYNEQFFGPGTRLTVL.

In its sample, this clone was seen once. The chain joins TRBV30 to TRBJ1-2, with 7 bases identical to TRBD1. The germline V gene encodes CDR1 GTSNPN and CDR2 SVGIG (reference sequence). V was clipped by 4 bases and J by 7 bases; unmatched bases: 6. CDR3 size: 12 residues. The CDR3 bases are TGTGCCTGGACCTCAGGGGGAAGTGGCTACACCTTC. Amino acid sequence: CAWTSGGSGYTF.

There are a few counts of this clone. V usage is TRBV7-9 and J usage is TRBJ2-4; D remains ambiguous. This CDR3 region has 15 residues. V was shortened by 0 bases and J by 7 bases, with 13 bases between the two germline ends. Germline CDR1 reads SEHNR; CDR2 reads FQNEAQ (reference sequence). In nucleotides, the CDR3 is TGTGCCAGCAGCTTAGCGGAGACCCCTGGGAACATTCAGTACTTC. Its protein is CASSLAETPGNIQYF.

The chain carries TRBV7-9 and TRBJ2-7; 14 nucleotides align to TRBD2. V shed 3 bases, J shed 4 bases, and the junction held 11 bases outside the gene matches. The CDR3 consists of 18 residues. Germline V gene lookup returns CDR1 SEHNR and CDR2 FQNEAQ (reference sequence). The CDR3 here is CASSLAGTSGRRTYEQYF. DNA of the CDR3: TGTGCCAGCAGCTTGGCCGGGACTAGCGGGAGACGCACGTACGAGCAGTACTTC. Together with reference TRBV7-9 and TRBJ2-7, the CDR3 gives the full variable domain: DTGVSQNPRHKITKRGQNVTFRCDPISEHNRLYWYRQTLGQGPEFLTYFQNEAQLEKSRLLSDRFSAERPKGSFSTLEIQRTEQGDSAMYLCASSLAGTSGRRTYEQYFGPGTRLTVT.

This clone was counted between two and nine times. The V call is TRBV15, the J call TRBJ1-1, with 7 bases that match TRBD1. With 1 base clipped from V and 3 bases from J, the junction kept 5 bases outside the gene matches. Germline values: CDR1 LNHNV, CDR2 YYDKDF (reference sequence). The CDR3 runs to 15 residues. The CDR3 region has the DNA TGTGCCACCAGCAGAGGGACAGGAGTGGACACTGAAGCTTTCTTT. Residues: CATSRGTGVDTEAFF.

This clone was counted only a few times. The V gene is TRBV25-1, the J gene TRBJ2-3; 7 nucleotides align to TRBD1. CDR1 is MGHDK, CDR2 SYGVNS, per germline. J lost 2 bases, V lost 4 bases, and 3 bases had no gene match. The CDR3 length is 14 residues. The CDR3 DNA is TGTGCCAGCAGTGGGGGACAGAACACAGATACGCAGTATTTT. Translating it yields CASSGGQNTDTQYF.